The rows below give T cell receptor beta chains drawn from one sample of a study of shared clonotypes between healthy human individuals. Sequencing was performed with immunoSEQ multiplex PCR; in TCRdb, only in-frame clones are kept and a portion is missing. Among 2 million to 2.5 million clones listed, approximately 93% were seen once. Sequenced: naive CD4+ T cells from PBMCs. The source of these receptors is a man aged 18 to 29 in good health. Some clones in this sample may be carry-over from other donors' samples. The CDR3 runs from the conserved cysteine through the conserved F or W. The order of the fields is CDR3 DNA, CDR3 protein, J gene, clone size, V gene, D gene. D genes are given only for firm matches. The size of a clone is reported for some rows only, either as once, few or many, or as a class for expanded clones.

cdr3_nt: TGTGCCAGCAGCCAAAATACAGGGGGCGAAAAACTGTTTTTT
cdr3_aa: CASSQNTGGEKLFF
j_call: TRBJ1-4
clone_size: once
v_call: TRBV14
d_call: TRBD1

cdr3_nt: TGTGCCAGCAGTCGAGAGACAGGGGGCCCAGATACGCAGTATTTT
cdr3_aa: CASSRETGGPDTQYF
j_call: TRBJ2-3
clone_size: -
v_call: TRBV2
d_call: TRBD1

cdr3_nt: TGTGCCAGCAGCTCGAGACGGGGGACTGAAGCTTTCTTT
cdr3_aa: CASSSRRGTEAFF
j_call: TRBJ1-1
clone_size: -
v_call: TRBV11-2
d_call: -

cdr3_nt: TGTGCCAGCGCTCGCAGCCCCTCAGATACGCAGTATTTT
cdr3_aa: CASARSPSDTQYF
j_call: TRBJ2-3
clone_size: -
v_call: TRBV11-2
d_call: -

cdr3_nt: TGCGCCAGCAGCTTAACAGGGCTTGGGTACAATGAGCAGTTCTTC
cdr3_aa: CASSLTGLGYNEQFF
j_call: TRBJ2-1
clone_size: -
v_call: TRBV5-1
d_call: -

cdr3_nt: TGTGCCAGCGTCGGGGGGGGCACAGATACGCAGTATTTT
cdr3_aa: CASVGGGTDTQYF
j_call: TRBJ2-3
clone_size: few
v_call: TRBV5-6
d_call: TRBD2

cdr3_nt: TGTGCCAGCAGGTTACCCCTGAGAACAGGCCACTCTGGAAACACCATATATTTT
cdr3_aa: CASRLPLRTGHSGNTIYF
j_call: TRBJ1-3
clone_size: -
v_call: TRBV7-9
d_call: -

cdr3_nt: TGTGCCAGCAGCTTGCTCCCAGGGGCTTCCTACGAGCAGTACTTC
cdr3_aa: CASSLLPGASYEQYF
j_call: TRBJ2-7
clone_size: -
v_call: TRBV5-8
d_call: -

cdr3_nt: TGCGCCAGCAGCCCGGAACTAGCGGTTAGCACAGATACGCAGTATTTT
cdr3_aa: CASSPELAVSTDTQYF
j_call: TRBJ2-3
clone_size: -
v_call: TRBV5-1
d_call: TRBD2

cdr3_nt: TGTGCCAGCAGCGTAAGTGGGGGACTAGCGGGAGGTAGCACAGATACGCAGTATTTT
cdr3_aa: CASSVSGGLAGGSTDTQYF
j_call: TRBJ2-3
clone_size: -
v_call: TRBV9
d_call: TRBD2

cdr3_nt: TGTGCCAGCACCCGCCTCGCGACAGGGAATTTGGGCTACACCTTC
cdr3_aa: CASTRLATGNLGYTF
j_call: TRBJ1-2
clone_size: once
v_call: TRBV6-5
d_call: TRBD1

cdr3_nt: TGTGCCAGCAGCCTGGGGAGCCATCGGGATACGCAGTATTTT
cdr3_aa: CASSLGSHRDTQYF
j_call: TRBJ2-3
clone_size: once
v_call: TRBV9
d_call: -

cdr3_nt: TGTGCCAGCAGCTTAGGGGTGGGACAAGGAGGAAACACCATATATTTT
cdr3_aa: CASSLGVGQGGNTIYF
j_call: TRBJ1-3
clone_size: -
v_call: TRBV7-8
d_call: -

cdr3_nt: TGTGCCACCAGCAGACACCGGGACTTCAAGACAGATACGCAGTATTTT
cdr3_aa: CATSRHRDFKTDTQYF
j_call: TRBJ2-3
clone_size: -
v_call: TRBV15
d_call: -

cdr3_nt: TGTGCCAGCAGAACGGACAGCTCCTACGAGCAGTACTTC
cdr3_aa: CASRTDSSYEQYF
j_call: TRBJ2-7
clone_size: -
v_call: TRBV28
d_call: -

cdr3_nt: TGTGCCACCAGCAGAGAGGGGGGTAGCACTGAAGCTTTCTTT
cdr3_aa: CATSREGGSTEAFF
j_call: TRBJ1-1
clone_size: -
v_call: TRBV15
d_call: -

cdr3_nt: TGTGCCACCCGCGGGGGGCTATTCTACAATGAGCAGTTCTTC
cdr3_aa: CATRGGLFYNEQFF
j_call: TRBJ2-1
clone_size: -
v_call: TRBV28
d_call: TRBD2

cdr3_nt: TGTGCCAGCAGCCCAACAGCGGGAGGGCCCCGTCAGGGCAAGTTCTTC
cdr3_aa: CASSPTAGGPRQGKFF
j_call: TRBJ2-1
clone_size: -
v_call: TRBV11-2
d_call: TRBD2

cdr3_nt: TGTGCCAGCAGCCGACAGACTGACAGGGATCCCTTCTATGGCTACACCTTC
cdr3_aa: CASSRQTDRDPFYGYTF
j_call: TRBJ1-2
clone_size: -
v_call: TRBV21-1
d_call: -

cdr3_nt: TGTGCCAGCAGTCCGCTGGACAGGTACAATGAGCAGTTCTTC
cdr3_aa: CASSPLDRYNEQFF
j_call: TRBJ2-1
clone_size: -
v_call: TRBV27
d_call: TRBD1

cdr3_nt: TGTGCCAGCAGCCCTATCTATCCCTCGAACACTGAAGCTTTCTTT
cdr3_aa: CASSPIYPSNTEAFF
j_call: TRBJ1-1
clone_size: -
v_call: TRBV7-8
d_call: -

cdr3_nt: TGTGCCAGCAGTCCCGGGACGTTTATGAACACTGAAGCTTTCTTT
cdr3_aa: CASSPGTFMNTEAFF
j_call: TRBJ1-1
clone_size: -
v_call: TRBV28
d_call: -

cdr3_nt: TGTGCCAGCAGTTACTCGACTAGCGACACGGAGCTGTTTTTT
cdr3_aa: CASSYSTSDTELFF
j_call: TRBJ2-2
clone_size: -
v_call: TRBV6-5
d_call: TRBD2

cdr3_nt: TGCGCCAGCAGCCAGAAACCGGGACTCAACACCGGGGAGCTGTTTTTT
cdr3_aa: CASSQKPGLNTGELFF
j_call: TRBJ2-2
clone_size: -
v_call: TRBV4-1
d_call: -

cdr3_nt: TGTGCCAGCAGCGTGGAGCCCGGGACTAATGATGAGCAGTTCTTC
cdr3_aa: CASSVEPGTNDEQFF
j_call: TRBJ2-1
clone_size: -
v_call: TRBV5-4
d_call: TRBD2

cdr3_nt: TGTGCCAGCAGTCGGGACAGGGGGCAGGGAGAAGCTTTCTTT
cdr3_aa: CASSRDRGQGEAFF
j_call: TRBJ1-1
clone_size: -
v_call: TRBV2
d_call: TRBD1

cdr3_nt: TGTGCCAGCAGGTACCGGTCTGGAAACACCATATATTTT
cdr3_aa: CASRYRSGNTIYF
j_call: TRBJ1-3
clone_size: -
v_call: TRBV11-2
d_call: -

cdr3_nt: TGTGCCAGCAGCTTAAGGCAGGGACAGCCCCAGCATTTT
cdr3_aa: CASSLRQGQPQHF
j_call: TRBJ1-5
clone_size: few
v_call: TRBV7-6
d_call: -

cdr3_nt: TGTGCCAGCAGCTTAGCCAGACGCGCCGGGAGCTATGGCTACACCTTC
cdr3_aa: CASSLARRAGSYGYTF
j_call: TRBJ1-2
clone_size: -
v_call: TRBV7-2
d_call: -

cdr3_nt: TGTGCCAGCAGTTTAATACGGTCTCCAGATACGCAGTATTTT
cdr3_aa: CASSLIRSPDTQYF
j_call: TRBJ2-3
clone_size: -
v_call: TRBV27
d_call: -

cdr3_nt: TGTGCCAGCTCACCACCGGGGAGGGGCGAGCAGTACTTC
cdr3_aa: CASSPPGRGEQYF
j_call: TRBJ2-7
clone_size: -
v_call: TRBV18
d_call: TRBD2

cdr3_nt: TGTGCCAGCAGCCTGTACCAGGCCTACGAGCAGTACTTC
cdr3_aa: CASSLYQAYEQYF
j_call: TRBJ2-7
clone_size: -
v_call: TRBV7-3
d_call: -

cdr3_nt: TGCGCCAGCAGCCAAGCGAGTAGCACAGATACGCAGTATTTT
cdr3_aa: CASSQASSTDTQYF
j_call: TRBJ2-3
clone_size: -
v_call: TRBV4-1
d_call: -

cdr3_nt: TGCGCCAGCAGTGAAACGGGGACCATCTCCTACGAGCAGTACTTC
cdr3_aa: CASSETGTISYEQYF
j_call: TRBJ2-7
clone_size: once
v_call: TRBV10-2
d_call: -

cdr3_nt: TGTGCCACCAGCAGAGGGACAGGGGGCTCTGGAAACACCATATATTTT
cdr3_aa: CATSRGTGGSGNTIYF
j_call: TRBJ1-3
clone_size: -
v_call: TRBV15
d_call: TRBD1

cdr3_nt: TGTGCCAGCAGTAAAACAGGGGGTTCCCAAGAGACCCAGTACTTC
cdr3_aa: CASSKTGGSQETQYF
j_call: TRBJ2-5
clone_size: -
v_call: TRBV7-3
d_call: TRBD1

cdr3_nt: TGTGCCAGCACCCTACGGCTGTTTTTCGGCAATCAGCCCCAGCATTTT
cdr3_aa: CASTLRLFFGNQPQHF
j_call: TRBJ1-5
clone_size: -
v_call: TRBV28
d_call: -

cdr3_nt: TGTGCCAGCAGCTACAGGGGAAGCTCAGGGGGGGAGACCCAGTACTTC
cdr3_aa: CASSYRGSSGGETQYF
j_call: TRBJ2-5
clone_size: -
v_call: TRBV7-6
d_call: -

cdr3_nt: TGTGCCAGCAGCCACACGGGTCTGGGTGCAGCTTTCTTT
cdr3_aa: CASSHTGLGAAFF
j_call: TRBJ1-1
clone_size: -
v_call: TRBV25-1
d_call: -

cdr3_nt: TGCGCCAGCAGCCAGGACAGAAATACGCAGTATTTT
cdr3_aa: CASSQDRNTQYF
j_call: TRBJ2-3
clone_size: -
v_call: TRBV5-1
d_call: -

cdr3_nt: TGTGCCTGGAGTGAAGACAAGGCTGCTGGCTACACCTTC
cdr3_aa: CAWSEDKAAGYTF
j_call: TRBJ1-2
clone_size: -
v_call: TRBV30
d_call: -

cdr3_nt: TGTGCCTGGAGTGTAGGGTTCCAAGAGACCCAGTACTTC
cdr3_aa: CAWSVGFQETQYF
j_call: TRBJ2-5
clone_size: -
v_call: TRBV30
d_call: -

cdr3_nt: TGCGCCAGCAGCCGACGACTACAGGGAAATGAAAAACTGTTTTTT
cdr3_aa: CASSRRLQGNEKLFF
j_call: TRBJ1-4
clone_size: once
v_call: TRBV4-3
d_call: -

cdr3_nt: TGTGCCAGCAGCTACCGGACAGGGAAGTTGGACAATGAGCAGTTCTTC
cdr3_aa: CASSYRTGKLDNEQFF
j_call: TRBJ2-1
clone_size: -
v_call: TRBV11-3
d_call: TRBD1

cdr3_nt: TGCGCCAGCAGCCAACTGAGACTTCTCCAAGAGACCCAGTACTTC
cdr3_aa: CASSQLRLLQETQYF
j_call: TRBJ2-5
clone_size: -
v_call: TRBV4-1
d_call: -